The present TCR beta chain was sequenced within a study of shared clonotypes between healthy human individuals. This clone has more than one count but fewer than ten. Its antigen is not known. Several immunoSEQ 96-well plates shared each subset's DNA, each plate a replicate. Clones were sequenced by immunoSEQ multiplex PCR, and TCRdb holds only the in-frame ones, with some missing. The sample holds some 1 million clones, around four fifths seen once. Investigators divided CD4+ cells into CD45RA+ naive and CD45RA-negative memory subsets. Notes on the study in general: Since donors were few, the genetic and exposure-history diversity represented was limited. Generation probability values for non-shared clonotypes were lower than those for clonotypes shared by all four donors.

Between the trimmed V and J ends, which lost 6 bases and 6 bases, there was a span of 9 bases. This CDR3 is built from 11 residues. Germline CDR1 and CDR2: DFQATT and SNEGSKA (reference sequence). This TCR was recovered from a man younger than 35 in good health. Material: memory CD4+ T cells sorted from blood. Subset specified: CD45RA-negative fraction. This sequence joins TRBV20-1 and TRBJ2-4; D gene uncertain. The CDR3 DNA reads TGCAGTGCATCGGACGGAAACATTCAGTACTTC. It specifies CSASDGNIQYF.